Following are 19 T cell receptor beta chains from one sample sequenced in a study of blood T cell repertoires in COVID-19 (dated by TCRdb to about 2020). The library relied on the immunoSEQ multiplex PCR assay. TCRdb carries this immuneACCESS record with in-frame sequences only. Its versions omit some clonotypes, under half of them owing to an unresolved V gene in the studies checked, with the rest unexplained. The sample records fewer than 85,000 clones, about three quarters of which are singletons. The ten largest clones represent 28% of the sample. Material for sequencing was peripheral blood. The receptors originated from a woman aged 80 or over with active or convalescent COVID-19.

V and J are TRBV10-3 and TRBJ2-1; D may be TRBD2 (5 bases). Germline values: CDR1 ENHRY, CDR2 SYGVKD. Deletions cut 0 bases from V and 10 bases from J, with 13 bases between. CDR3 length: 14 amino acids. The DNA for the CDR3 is TGTGCCATCAGTGAGTCAGGTGAGGGAGTCGAGCAGTTCTTC. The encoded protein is CAISESGEGVEQFF.

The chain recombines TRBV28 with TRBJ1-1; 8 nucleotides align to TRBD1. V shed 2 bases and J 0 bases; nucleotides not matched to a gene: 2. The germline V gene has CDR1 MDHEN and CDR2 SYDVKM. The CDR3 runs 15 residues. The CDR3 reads CASSLQTGVNTEAFF. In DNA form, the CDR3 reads TGTGCCAGCAGTTTACAGACAGGGGTGAACACTGAAGCTTTCTTT. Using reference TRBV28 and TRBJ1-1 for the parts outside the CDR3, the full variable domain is DVKVTQSSRYLVKRTGEKVFLECVQDMDHENMFWYRQDPGLGLRLIYFSYDVKMKEKGDIPEGYSVSREKKERFSLILESASTNQTSMYLCASSLQTGVNTEAFFGQGTRLTVV.

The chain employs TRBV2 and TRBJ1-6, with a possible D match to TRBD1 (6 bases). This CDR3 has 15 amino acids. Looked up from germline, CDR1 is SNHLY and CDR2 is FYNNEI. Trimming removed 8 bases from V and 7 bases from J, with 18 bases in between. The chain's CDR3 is CASAENRVRNSPLHF. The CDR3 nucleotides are TGTGCCAGCGCGGAGAACAGGGTTCGGAATTCACCCCTCCACTTT. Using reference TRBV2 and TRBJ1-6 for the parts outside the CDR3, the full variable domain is EPEVTQTPSHQVTQMGQEVILRCVPISNHLYFYWYRQILGQKVEFLVSFYNNEISEKSEIFDDQFSVERPDGSNFTLKIRSTKLEDSAMYFCASAENRVRNSPLHFGNGTRLTVT.

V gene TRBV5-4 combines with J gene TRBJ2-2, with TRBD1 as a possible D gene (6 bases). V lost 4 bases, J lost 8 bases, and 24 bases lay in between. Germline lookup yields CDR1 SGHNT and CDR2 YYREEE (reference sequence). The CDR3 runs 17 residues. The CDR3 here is CASSPTQGDGFNGELFF. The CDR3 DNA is TGTGCCAGCAGCCCAACACAGGGTGATGGTTTTAATGGGGAGCTGTTTTTT.

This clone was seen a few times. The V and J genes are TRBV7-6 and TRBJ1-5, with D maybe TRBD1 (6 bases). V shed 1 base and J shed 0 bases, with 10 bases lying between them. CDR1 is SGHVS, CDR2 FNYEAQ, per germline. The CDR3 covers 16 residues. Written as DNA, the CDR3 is TGTGCCAGCAGCTTAGGGACAGTTGGTAGCAATCAGCCCCAGCATTTT. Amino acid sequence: CASSLGTVGSNQPQHF.

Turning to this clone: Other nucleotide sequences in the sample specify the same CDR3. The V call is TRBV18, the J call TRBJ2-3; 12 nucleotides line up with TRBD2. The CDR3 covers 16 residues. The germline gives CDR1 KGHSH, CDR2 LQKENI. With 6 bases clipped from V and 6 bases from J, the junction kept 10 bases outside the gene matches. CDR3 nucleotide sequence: TGTGCCAGCTCGCCGACTAGCGGGGGCTCGACCGATACGCAGTATTTT. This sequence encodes CASSPTSGGSTDTQYF. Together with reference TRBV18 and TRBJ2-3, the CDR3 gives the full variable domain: NAGVMQNPRHLVRRRGQEARLRCSPMKGHSHVYWYRQLPEEGLKFMVYLQKENIIDESGMPKERFSAEFPKEGPSILRIQQVVRGDSAAYFCASSPTSGGSTDTQYFGPGTRLTVL.

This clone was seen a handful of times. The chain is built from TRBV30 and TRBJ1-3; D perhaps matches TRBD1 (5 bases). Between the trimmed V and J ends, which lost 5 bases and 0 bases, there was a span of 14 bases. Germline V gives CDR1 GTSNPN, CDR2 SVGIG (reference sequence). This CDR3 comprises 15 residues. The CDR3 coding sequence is TGTGCCTGGGAAGACAGTTTTTTCTCTGGAAACACCATATATTTT. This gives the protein CAWEDSFFSGNTIYF.

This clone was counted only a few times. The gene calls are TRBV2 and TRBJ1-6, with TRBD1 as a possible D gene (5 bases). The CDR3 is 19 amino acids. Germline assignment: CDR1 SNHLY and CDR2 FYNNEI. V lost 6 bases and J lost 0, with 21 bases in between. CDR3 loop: CASSDSTPGGNSYNSPLHF. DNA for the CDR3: TGTGCCAGCAGCGATTCCACCCCGGGGGGTAACTCCTATAATTCACCCCTCCACTTT.

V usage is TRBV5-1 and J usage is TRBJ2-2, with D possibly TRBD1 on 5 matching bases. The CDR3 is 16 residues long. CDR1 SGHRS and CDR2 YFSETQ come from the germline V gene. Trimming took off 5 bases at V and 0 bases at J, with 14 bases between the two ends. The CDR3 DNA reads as TGCGCCAGCAGACCGGACAAAAGCGCGAACACCGGGGAGCTGTTTTTT. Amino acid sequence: CASRPDKSANTGELFF. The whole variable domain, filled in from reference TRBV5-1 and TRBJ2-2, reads KAGVTQTPRYLIKTRGQQVTLSCSPISGHRSVSWYQQTPGQGLQFLFEYFSETQRNKGNFPGRFSGRQFSNSRSEMNVSTLELGDSALYLCASRPDKSANTGELFFGEGSRLTVL.

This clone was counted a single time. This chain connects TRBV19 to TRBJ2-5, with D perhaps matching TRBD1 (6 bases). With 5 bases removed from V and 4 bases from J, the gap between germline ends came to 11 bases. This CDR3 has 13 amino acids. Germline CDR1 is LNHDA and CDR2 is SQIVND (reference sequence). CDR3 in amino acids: CASSLQGSETQYF. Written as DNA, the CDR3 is TGTGCCAGTAGTCTACAGGGATCAGAGACCCAGTACTTC. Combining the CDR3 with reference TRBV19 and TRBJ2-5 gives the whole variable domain DGGITQSPKYLFRKEGQNVTLSCEQNLNHDAMYWYRQDPGQGLRLIYYSQIVNDFQKGDIAEGYSVSREKKESFPLTVTSAQKNPTAFYLCASSLQGSETQYFGPGTRLLVL.

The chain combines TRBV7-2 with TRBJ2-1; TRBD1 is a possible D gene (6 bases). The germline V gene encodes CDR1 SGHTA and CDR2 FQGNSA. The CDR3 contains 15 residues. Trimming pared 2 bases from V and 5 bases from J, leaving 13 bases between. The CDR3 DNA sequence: TGTGCCAGCAGCTTACAGGGGACGGAAAACAATGAGCAGTTCTTC. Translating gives CASSLQGTENNEQFF.

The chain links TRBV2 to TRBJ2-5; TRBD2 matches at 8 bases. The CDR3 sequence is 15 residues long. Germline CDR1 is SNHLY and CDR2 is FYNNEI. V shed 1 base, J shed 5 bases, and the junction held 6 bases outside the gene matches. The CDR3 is CASSEEAGAGETQYF. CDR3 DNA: TGTGCCAGCAGTGAAGAAGCGGGGGCCGGGGAGACCCAGTACTTC. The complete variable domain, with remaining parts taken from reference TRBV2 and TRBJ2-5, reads EPEVTQTPSHQVTQMGQEVILRCVPISNHLYFYWYRQILGQKVEFLVSFYNNEISEKSEIFDDQFSVERPDGSNFTLKIRSTKLEDSAMYFCASSEEAGAGETQYFGPGTRLLVL.

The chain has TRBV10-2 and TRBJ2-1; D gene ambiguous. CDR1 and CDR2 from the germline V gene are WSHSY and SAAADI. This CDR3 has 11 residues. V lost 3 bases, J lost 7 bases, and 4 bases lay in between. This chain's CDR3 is CASSDGNEQFF. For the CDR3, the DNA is TGCGCCAGCAGTGACGGTAATGAGCAGTTCTTC.

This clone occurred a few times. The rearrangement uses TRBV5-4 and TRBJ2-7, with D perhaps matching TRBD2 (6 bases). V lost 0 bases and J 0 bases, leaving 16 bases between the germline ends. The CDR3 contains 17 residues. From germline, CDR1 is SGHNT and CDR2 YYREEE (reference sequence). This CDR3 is CASSLGRGQGPSYEQYF. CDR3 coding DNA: TGTGCCAGCAGCTTGGGGAGGGGCCAGGGCCCCTCCTACGAGCAGTACTTC.

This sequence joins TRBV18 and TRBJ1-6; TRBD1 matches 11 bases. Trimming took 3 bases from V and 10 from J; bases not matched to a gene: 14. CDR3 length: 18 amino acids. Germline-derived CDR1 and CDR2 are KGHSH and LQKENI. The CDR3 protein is CASSPRPGQGVQRSPLHF. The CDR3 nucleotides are TGTGCCAGCTCACCGAGACCGGGACAGGGGGTCCAACGATCACCCCTCCACTTT.

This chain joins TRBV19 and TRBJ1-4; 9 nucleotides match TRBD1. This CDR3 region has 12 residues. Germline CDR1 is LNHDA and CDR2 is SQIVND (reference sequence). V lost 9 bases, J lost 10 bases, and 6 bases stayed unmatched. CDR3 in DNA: TGTGCCAGCGGACAGGGGTCGGGAAAACTGTTTTTT. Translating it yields CASGQGSGKLFF. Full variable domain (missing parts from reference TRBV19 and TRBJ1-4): DGGITQSPKYLFRKEGQNVTLSCEQNLNHDAMYWYRQDPGQGLRLIYYSQIVNDFQKGDIAEGYSVSREKKESFPLTVTSAQKNPTAFYLCASGQGSGKLFFGSGTQLSVL.

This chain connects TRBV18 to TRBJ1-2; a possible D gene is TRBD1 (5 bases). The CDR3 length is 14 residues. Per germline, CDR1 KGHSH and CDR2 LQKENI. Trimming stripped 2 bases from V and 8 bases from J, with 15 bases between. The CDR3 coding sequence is TGTGCCAGCTCACCAATTGGGGCCCGGGAGGGCTACACCTTC. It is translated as CASSPIGAREGYTF. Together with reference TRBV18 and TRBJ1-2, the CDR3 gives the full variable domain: NAGVMQNPRHLVRRRGQEARLRCSPMKGHSHVYWYRQLPEEGLKFMVYLQKENIIDESGMPKERFSAEFPKEGPSILRIQQVVRGDSAAYFCASSPIGAREGYTFGSGTRLTVV.

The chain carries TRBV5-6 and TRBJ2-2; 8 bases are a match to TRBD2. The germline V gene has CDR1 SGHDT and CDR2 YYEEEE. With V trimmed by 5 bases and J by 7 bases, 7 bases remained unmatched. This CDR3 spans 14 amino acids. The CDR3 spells CASSSPGGGGELFF. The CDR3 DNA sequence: TGTGCCAGCAGTTCGCCCGGGGGGGGCGGGGAGCTGTTTTTT.

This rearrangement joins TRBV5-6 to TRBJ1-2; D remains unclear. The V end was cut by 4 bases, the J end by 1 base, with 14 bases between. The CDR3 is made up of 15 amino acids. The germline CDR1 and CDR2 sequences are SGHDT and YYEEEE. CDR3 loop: CASSPQQSLNYGYTF. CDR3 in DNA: TGTGCCAGCAGCCCCCAACAGTCACTTAACTATGGCTACACCTTC. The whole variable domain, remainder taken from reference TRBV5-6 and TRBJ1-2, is DAGVTQSPTHLIKTRGQQVTLRCSPKSGHDTVSWYQQALGQGPQFIFQYYEEEERQRGNFPDRFSGHQFPNYSSELNVNALLLGDSALYLCASSPQQSLNYGYTFGSGTRLTVV.